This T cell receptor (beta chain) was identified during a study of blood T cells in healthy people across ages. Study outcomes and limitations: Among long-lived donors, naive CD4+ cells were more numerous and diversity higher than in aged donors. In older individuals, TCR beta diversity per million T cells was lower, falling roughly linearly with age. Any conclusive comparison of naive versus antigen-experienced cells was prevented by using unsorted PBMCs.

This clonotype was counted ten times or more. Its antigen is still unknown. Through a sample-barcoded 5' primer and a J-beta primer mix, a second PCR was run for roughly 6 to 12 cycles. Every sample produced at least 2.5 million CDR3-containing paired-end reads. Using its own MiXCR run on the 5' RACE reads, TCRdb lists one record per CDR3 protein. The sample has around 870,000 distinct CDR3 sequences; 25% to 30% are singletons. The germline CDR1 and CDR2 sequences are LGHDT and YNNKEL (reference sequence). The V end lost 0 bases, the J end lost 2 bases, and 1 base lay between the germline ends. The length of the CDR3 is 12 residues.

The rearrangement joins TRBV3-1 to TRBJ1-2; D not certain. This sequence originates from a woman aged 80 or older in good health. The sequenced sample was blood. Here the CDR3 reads CASSQDNYGYTF. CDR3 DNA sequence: TGTGCCAGCAGCCAAGACAACTATGGCTACACCTTC.